The 19 T cell receptor beta chains below all came from one sample that was sequenced in a study of CXCR3-negative and CXCR3-positive naive CD8 T cells. Carrying UMI labels, the TRB cDNA libraries were prepared through 5' RACE. TCRdb reprocessed the 5' RACE reads, with one entry per CDR3 protein and no DNA. The sample is made up of roughly 3,100 distinct CDR3 sequences, and the top ten hold 2% to 2.5% of it. The specimen was naive CXCR3- CD8+ T cells from blood. Subset of the sample: CD45RO-CCR7+CD27+CD95- naive CD8+ T cells lacking CXCR3 (TNR3-). The receptor source for this set is a human donor in good health. Some clones in this sample may be carry-over from other donors' samples.

The gene calls are TRBV29-1 and TRBJ2-7. Germline CDR1 SQVTM, CDR2 ANQGSEA. The CDR3 has 13 residues. The CDR3 loop reads CSVDFQGFNVQYF.

Frequency places this clonotype as large. The chain combines TRBV25-1 with TRBJ2-2; TCRdb's assignment of TRBD1 cannot be checked, as there is no DNA. Per germline, CDR1 MGHDK and CDR2 SYGVNS. The CDR3 is 18 residues long. CDR3 residues: CASSEFGVVQGNTGELFF.

Frequency places this clonotype as medium-sized. V is TRBV29-1 and J is TRBJ1-1. This CDR3 has 12 residues. Germline CDR1 reads SQVTM; CDR2 reads ANQGSEA. The CDR3 sequence: CSVVSGGTEAFF.

This clonotype registers medium-sized (0.01 to 0.1%) by frequency. The V call is TRBV20-1, the J call TRBJ2-1; TCRdb names TRBD1, which stays unverified in the absence of DNA. CDR1 and CDR2 from the germline V gene are DFQATT and SNEGSKA (reference sequence). The CDR3 has 15 amino acids. The CDR3 reads CSARDLAGGYNEQFF.

By frequency, this clonotype registers medium-sized (0.01 to 0.1%). V is TRBV7-3 and J is TRBJ2-3; TCRdb designates TRBD2, a call that cannot be tested without DNA. Germline-derived CDR1 and CDR2 are SGHTA and FQGTGA. The CDR3 is made up of 14 amino acids. CDR3 region: CASSSSGRTDTQYF.

The chain combines TRBV29-1 with TRBJ1-2; lacking DNA, the TRBD1 call made by TCRdb goes unchecked. Germline loops: CDR1 SQVTM, CDR2 ANQGSEA. The CDR3 loop spans 16 amino acids. This CDR3 reads CSVERVGHSGDYGYTF.

By frequency, this clonotype registers medium-sized. J is TRBJ2-1 and V is TRBV12-5; TCRdb calls TRBD2, which cannot be checked without DNA. This CDR3 comprises 16 residues. Per germline, CDR1 LGHNT and CDR2 FRNRAP. CDR3: CASGLTLAGGYNEQFF.

The rearrangement uses TRBV29-1 and TRBJ2-3. Germline V gives CDR1 SQVTM, CDR2 ANQGSEA. The CDR3 sequence is 13 residues long. CDR3 amino acids: CSVVGLGTDTQYF.

This clonotype is identified as medium-sized from frequency. The CDR3 is CSVVKPGVYTEAFF. The genes are TRBV29-1 and TRBJ1-1; TCRdb designates TRBD1, a call that cannot be tested without DNA. Germline V gives CDR1 SQVTM, CDR2 ANQGSEA. The length of the CDR3 is 14 residues. Full variable domain (outside the CDR3, taken from reference TRBV29-1 and TRBJ1-1): SAVISQKPSRDICQRGTSLTIQCQVDSQVTMMFWYRQQPGQSLTLIATANQGSEATYESGFVIDKFPISRPNLTFSTLTVSNMSPEDSSIYLCSVVKPGVYTEAFFGQGTRLTVV.

This clonotype counts as medium-sized by frequency. The chain has TRBV19 and TRBJ2-3; TCRdb outputs TRBD1, but without DNA this stays unchecked. This CDR3 spans 12 amino acids. Germline V gene lookup returns CDR1 LNHDA and CDR2 SQIVND (reference sequence). The CDR3 sequence is CASSMGVDTQYF.

Considering frequency, this clonotype is medium-sized. V gene TRBV28 combines with J gene TRBJ2-3; checking the TCRdb D call of TRBD2 is not possible without DNA. Germline V lookup: CDR1 MDHEN, CDR2 SYDVKM. This CDR3 spans 14 amino acids. CDR3 residues: CASGPTSWGDTQYF.

Measured by frequency, this clonotype is medium-sized. The chain links TRBV12-5 to TRBJ2-2. CDR1 and CDR2 from the germline V gene are LGHNT and FRNRAP. The CDR3 spans 15 residues. The CDR3 spells CASGLGPPGTGELFF. Full variable domain (missing parts from reference TRBV12-5 and TRBJ2-2): DARVTQTPRHKVTEMGQEVTMRCQPILGHNTVFWYRQTMMQGLELLAYFRNRAPLDDSGMPKDRFSAEMPDATLATLKIQPSEPRDSAVYFCASGLGPPGTGELFFGEGSRLTVL.

This chain links TRBV29-1 with TRBJ1-2. The CDR3 has 12 residues. Germline lookup yields CDR1 SQVTM and CDR2 ANQGSEA. This chain's CDR3 is CSVEPGNYGYTF.

The gene calls are TRBV7-9 and TRBJ2-1; the TRBD1 assignment by TCRdb is unverifiable without DNA. CDR3 length equals 14 residues. Germline V gene lookup returns CDR1 SEHNR and CDR2 FQNEAQ (reference sequence). CDR3 region: CASSLGIRDNEQFF.

This clonotype is labeled large based on frequency. The V gene is TRBV6-2 or TRBV6-3, the J gene TRBJ2-1; TCRdb indicates TRBD2, and absent DNA this call remains unverified. Looked up from germline, CDR1 is MNHEY and CDR2 is SVGEGT. This CDR3 spans 16 amino acids. The CDR3 sequence is CASSYRQSGSYNEQFF.

In terms of frequency, this clonotype is medium-sized. The chain links TRBV5-6 to TRBJ2-2. Looked up from germline, CDR1 is SGHDT and CDR2 is YYEEEE. This CDR3 spans 13 amino acids. The CDR3 here is CASSLGSTGELFF.

This rearrangement joins TRBV5-1 to TRBJ2-5; the D gene TCRdb calls, TRBD1, cannot be checked with no DNA. Germline CDR1 is SGHRS and CDR2 is YFSETQ. The CDR3 loop spans 15 amino acids. This chain's CDR3 is CASSLVPRADETQYF.

The chain has TRBV29-1 and TRBJ1-1. Germline V gene lookup returns CDR1 SQVTM and CDR2 ANQGSEA. This CDR3 comprises 13 residues. The CDR3 reads CSVDPGYNTEAFF.

V gene TRBV29-1 combines with J gene TRBJ2-2. CDR3 size: 12 residues. Looked up from germline, CDR1 is SQVTM and CDR2 is ANQGSEA. The CDR3 here is CSVEDRTGELFF.